What follows is one T cell receptor beta chain and its context. Its target is unknown. The CDR3 loop spans 13 amino acids. V shed 5 bases and J 4 bases; nucleotides not matched to a gene: 4. CDR1 and CDR2 from the germline V gene are SQVTM and ANQGSEA. The sample is drawn from a study of cytomegalovirus exposure and HLA in healthy donors. Each donor's status was that of a healthy bone marrow donor. The PCR made use of 60 Vbeta and 13 Jbeta primers. Clones were read by immunoSEQ multiplex PCR, and TCRdb kept only the in-frame ones, dropping some. The repertoire holds more than 150,000 clones, with around 80% as singletons. General study points: TCR beta chain V- and J-gene trimming was linked, in a later analysis, to a missense variant in DCLRE1C. A later analysis found most CMV-associated TCR beta chains apparently HLA-restricted.

This clonotype was sampled from a woman in her fifties or sixties in good health and CMV-seropositive. This chain uses TRBV29-1 with TRBJ1-1; TRBD1 matches 10 bases. Sequencing used PBMCs. Here the CDR3 DNA reads TGCAGCGTTTACCGGACAGGGGGCACTGAAGCTTTCTTT. Protein product: CSVYRTGGTEAFF.